These 24 T cell receptor beta chains were sequenced from one sample in a study of blood T cell repertoires in COVID-19. Some clones are missing from TCRdb's copy, which holds only in-frame ones; the method was immunoSEQ multiplex PCR. The table lists approximately 400,000 clones, approximately 89% of them singletons. Sequencing input: PBMCs or T cells enriched from blood (not recorded which). The receptors were gathered from a woman in her forties who had been exposed to COVID-19.

The rearrangement joins TRBV18 to TRBJ1-6, with D tentatively TRBD1 (5 bases). There are 14 residues in the CDR3. V was trimmed by 2 bases and J by 14 bases, leaving 16 bases between them. CDR1 is KGHSH and CDR2 is LQKENI in the germline V gene. The CDR3 nucleotides read TGTGCCAGCTCACCAGTGCGGGGTGGGGGTTCCCTCCACTTT. This sequence encodes CASSPVRGGGSLHF.

On this clone: Different DNA sequences within this sample yield the same CDR3. The chain recombines TRBV12-3 or TRBV12-4 with TRBJ2-3; a weak D match, TRBD1 (5 bases). The V gene lost 6 bases and the J gene lost 4 bases, with 8 bases spanning the gap. This CDR3 contains 12 residues. The CDR3 DNA reads TGTGCCAGCAGCTTACAGGCAGATACGCAGTATTTT. Its translation is CASSLQADTQYF.

The chain joins TRBV7-3 to TRBJ2-5; a weak D match, TRBD1 (6 bases). Deletions cut 5 bases from V and 3 bases from J, with 19 bases between. The V gene's germline CDR1 is SGHTA and CDR2 FQGTGA. The CDR3 has 16 residues. As DNA, the CDR3 is TGTGCCAGCAGCCTCCGGGACACAATCGGGGAAGAGACCCAGTACTTC. It yields the protein CASSLRDTIGEETQYF.

The chain joins TRBV2 to TRBJ1-2; possibly TRBD1 for D (5 bases). Germline CDR1 SNHLY, CDR2 FYNNEI. Trimming took off 7 bases at V and 0 bases at J, with 12 bases between the two ends. CDR3 length: 14 residues. The DNA of the CDR3 is TGTGCCAGCAAAGAGACAGAGCCTAACTATGGCTACACCTTC. It is translated as CASKETEPNYGYTF.

This chain links TRBV19 with TRBJ2-3, with D possibly matching TRBD2 (6 bases). V was cut by 5 bases and J by 2 bases, with 20 bases left in between. Looked up from germline, CDR1 is LNHDA and CDR2 is SQIVND (reference sequence). The CDR3 contains 17 residues. CDR3 in amino acids: CASSSTRGRGVTDTQYF. DNA for the CDR3: TGTGCCAGTAGTTCCACGAGAGGGCGGGGCGTCACAGATACGCAGTATTTT.

This clone has only one observation. The chain uses TRBV15 and TRBJ1-4; 11 positions match TRBD1. The germline V gene has CDR1 LNHNV and CDR2 YYDKDF (reference sequence). This CDR3 region has 13 residues. V gave up 8 bases and J gave up 7 bases; unmatched junction bases: 3. The CDR3 reads CATRTGGGEKLFF. DNA of the CDR3: TGTGCCACCCGGACAGGGGGCGGTGAAAAACTGTTTTTT.

J is TRBJ1-6 and V is TRBV30, with 9 bases lining up with TRBD1. Trimming at V came to 2 bases and at J to 9 bases, leaving 5 bases not matched to a gene. The CDR3 length is 14 residues. Germline-derived CDR1 and CDR2 are GTSNPN and SVGIG (reference sequence). The chain's CDR3 is CAWSRQGGGSPLHF. The CDR3 DNA follows: TGTGCCTGGAGTCGACAGGGGGGAGGTTCACCCCTCCACTTT.

The chain is built from TRBV25-1 and TRBJ2-5, with 9 bases that match TRBD2. V was clipped by 5 bases and J by 5 bases; unmatched bases: 6. This CDR3 contains 14 residues. Germline V lookup: CDR1 MGHDK, CDR2 SYGVNS. The CDR3 DNA sequence: TGTGCCAGCAGTCTGGGCGGGGGGGCCGAGACCCAGTACTTC. Amino acid sequence: CASSLGGGAETQYF.

The V gene is TRBV19, the J gene TRBJ2-1; 16 nucleotides agree with TRBD2. The CDR3 sequence is 16 residues long. Losses at the gene ends were 4 bases for V and 10 bases for J; bases not matched to a gene: 7. Germline CDR1 reads LNHDA; CDR2 reads SQIVND (reference sequence). The CDR3 is CASSTGTSGGAGEQFF. The CDR3 DNA sequence: TGTGCCAGTAGTACTGGGACTAGCGGGGGGGCCGGGGAGCAGTTCTTC. Complete variable domain (other parts from reference TRBV19 and TRBJ2-1): DGGITQSPKYLFRKEGQNVTLSCEQNLNHDAMYWYRQDPGQGLRLIYYSQIVNDFQKGDIAEGYSVSREKKESFPLTVTSAQKNPTAFYLCASSTGTSGGAGEQFFGPGTRLTVL.

The J gene is TRBJ1-2, the V gene TRBV6-5; D possibly corresponds to TRBD1 (6 bases). This CDR3 has 13 residues. The V gene lost 7 bases and the J gene lost 7 bases, with 16 bases spanning the gap. Germline lookup yields CDR1 MNHEY and CDR2 SVGAGI. This CDR3 reads CASKAPPGVGYTF. Here the CDR3 DNA reads TGTGCCAGCAAGGCCCCTCCAGGGGTTGGCTACACCTTC.

The chain combines TRBV27 with TRBJ2-1, with 10 positions matching TRBD1. This CDR3 contains 20 residues. With 3 bases clipped from V and 5 bases from J, the junction kept 19 bases outside the gene matches. Germline lookup yields CDR1 MNHEY and CDR2 SMNVEV (reference sequence). The CDR3 bases are TGTGCCAGCAGTTTTTTTGGGACGGGGTTCGGACAGGGGGATGACAATGAGCAGTTCTTC. Translating it yields CASSFFGTGFGQGDDNEQFF.

This chain joins TRBV10-2 and TRBJ1-5; D gene unclear. CDR1 is WSHSY, CDR2 SAAADI, per germline. The CDR3 is made up of 12 amino acids. Trimming stripped 4 bases from V and 6 bases from J, with 7 bases between. CDR3: CASSANGQPQHF. The CDR3 DNA is TGCGCCAGCAGTGCGAACGGTCAGCCCCAGCATTTT.

The chain employs TRBV9 and TRBJ1-6; D is undetermined. Trimming removed 0 bases from V and 3 bases from J, with 7 bases in between. The germline V gene has CDR1 SGDLS and CDR2 YYNGEE. The CDR3 is 15 residues long. CDR3: CASSVEQHYNSPLHF. The CDR3 DNA follows: TGTGCCAGCAGCGTAGAACAACACTATAATTCACCCCTCCACTTT.

The genes are TRBV29-1 and TRBJ1-2; TRBD1 agrees at 7 bases. Germline values: CDR1 SQVTM, CDR2 ANQGSEA. Trimming at V came to 5 bases and at J to 3 bases, leaving 3 bases not matched to a gene. This CDR3 region has 12 residues. The CDR3 nucleotides are TGCAGCGTTACAGGGGTAGACTATGGCTACACCTTC. This translates into CSVTGVDYGYTF. Using reference TRBV29-1 and TRBJ1-2 for the parts outside the CDR3, the full variable domain is SAVISQKPSRDICQRGTSLTIQCQVDSQVTMMFWYRQQPGQSLTLIATANQGSEATYESGFVIDKFPISRPNLTFSTLTVSNMSPEDSSIYLCSVTGVDYGYTFGSGTRLTVV.

The chain uses TRBV30 and TRBJ1-1; D is possibly TRBD1 (5 bases). The CDR3 length is 12 residues. V lost 2 bases and J 5 bases, leaving 9 bases between the germline ends. From germline, CDR1 is GTSNPN and CDR2 SVGIG (reference sequence). The CDR3 DNA is TGTGCCTGGAGTTCGGGGGGAACTGAAGCTTTCTTT. Translating it yields CAWSSGGTEAFF.

J is TRBJ1-1 and V is TRBV5-1; D might be TRBD1 (6 bases). V lost 4 bases and J lost 4, with 14 bases in between. The CDR3 extends over 14 amino acids. CDR1 and CDR2 from the germline V gene are SGHRS and YFSETQ. CDR3 residues: CASSPSGGPTEAFF. The DNA for the CDR3 is TGCGCCAGCAGCCCCTCGGGGGGGCCCACTGAAGCTTTCTTT.

The chain has TRBV19 and TRBJ1-2; 8 positions match TRBD1. With 7 bases clipped from V and 4 bases from J, the junction kept 2 bases outside the gene matches. This CDR3 is 12 amino acids long. The germline V gene encodes CDR1 LNHDA and CDR2 SQIVND (reference sequence). CDR3 residues: CASTTGAYGYTF. The CDR3 DNA reads TGTGCCAGTACGACAGGGGCCTATGGCTACACCTTC.

V gene TRBV2 combines with J gene TRBJ1-5; 7 nucleotides align to TRBD1. This CDR3 comprises 14 residues. V lost 4 bases and J lost 6; bases outside the gene matches: 6. CDR1 and CDR2 (germline): SNHLY, FYNNEI. The CDR3 region is CASSAGTEGQPQHF. The CDR3 DNA reads as TGTGCCAGCAGTGCCGGGACAGAAGGTCAGCCCCAGCATTTT.

The DNA of the CDR3 is TGCGCCAGCAGCTTGACTAGCGGGAGCTCCTACAATGAGCAGTTCTTC. It encodes CASSLTSGSSYNEQFF. V gene TRBV5-1 combines with J gene TRBJ2-1; TRBD2 aligns across 11 bases. Germline CDR1 and CDR2: SGHRS and YFSETQ. Unmatched junction bases numbered 0, after V lost 1 base and J lost 0 bases. The length of the CDR3 is 16 residues.

The rearrangement uses TRBV3-1 (or the pseudogene TRBV3-2) and TRBJ2-7; 11 bases are shared with TRBD1. The CDR3 contains 15 residues. V shed 4 bases and J 4 bases; nucleotides not matched to a gene: 6. Looked up from germline, CDR1 is LGHDT and CDR2 is YNNKEL (reference sequence). CDR3 coding DNA: TGTGCCAGCAGCCTCAGGGACAGGGGGGGATACGAGCAGTACTTC. It yields the protein CASSLRDRGGYEQYF.

The chain uses TRBV19 and TRBJ2-5; D may be TRBD2 (5 bases). V lost 7 bases to trimming and J lost 4 bases, with 13 bases between them. This CDR3 is 13 amino acids long. Germline V CDR1 and CDR2: LNHDA, SQIVND (reference sequence). CDR3 in amino acids: CASKGPGRETQYF. CDR3 DNA sequence: TGTGCCAGTAAGGGCCCGGGGAGAGAGACCCAGTACTTC.

The chain recombines TRBV15 with TRBJ1-6; D is undetermined. V was shortened by 3 bases and J by 6 bases, with 15 bases between the two germline ends. CDR3 size: 16 residues. Germline V CDR1 and CDR2: LNHNV, YYDKDF (reference sequence). CDR3 bases: TGTGCCACCAGCAGGGATCTTTCAGGAGGTAATTCACCCCTCCACTTT. Protein: CATSRDLSGGNSPLHF.

This sequence joins TRBV5-6 and TRBJ2-7; TRBD2 aligns across 10 bases. Germline CDR1 reads SGHDT; CDR2 reads YYEEEE. This CDR3 is built from 15 residues. The trim removed 1 base at V and 7 bases at J, leaving 8 bases unmatched. The CDR3 sequence is CASSLLLAGAEEQYF. Written as DNA, the CDR3 is TGTGCCAGCAGCTTGTTGCTAGCGGGAGCCGAAGAGCAGTACTTC.

The CDR3 spells CASSPGGQGEEKLFF. The CDR3 coding sequence is TGTGCCAGCTCGCCCGGTGGACAGGGAGAAGAAAAACTGTTTTTT. The chain recombines TRBV18 with TRBJ1-4; TRBD1 matches at 8 bases. This CDR3 is 15 amino acids long. V was pared by 6 bases and J by 8 bases, with 11 bases of the junction left unmatched. Germline lookup yields CDR1 KGHSH and CDR2 LQKENI.